This entry concerns a single T cell receptor beta chain. This record belongs to a study of T-cell memory formation after mild COVID-19. One entry per CDR3 protein results from TCRdb running MiXCR on the 5' RACE reads. The table shows 250,000 or so distinct CDR3 sequences, with 18% occurring only once. The CDR3 contains 13 residues. Germline V lookup: CDR1 SGHTA, CDR2 FQGNSA. V lost 2 bases, J lost 5 bases, and 9 bases lay in between. Sequencing used PBMCs or a T cell subset sorted from them (not recorded which). This TCR was sampled from a man younger than 35 who had mild COVID-19 (a few samples of this study predate the infection). Cell type and time point are not known. The chain links TRBV7-2 to TRBJ2-5, with D unresolved. CDR3 DNA: TGTGCCAGCAGCTTACACAGAGAGGAGACCCAGTACTTC. It specifies CASSLHREETQYF.